A selection of T cell receptor beta chains follows, all from one sample in a study of T-cell reconstitution after alpha-beta-depleted transplantation in children. Each CDR3 protein gets one entry after TCRdb re-called the PCR reads with MiXCR. The table includes almost 600,000 distinct CDR3 sequences, 25% to 30% detected once. Source: PBMCs, taken before TCRalphabeta/CD19-depleted stem cell transplant. The source is a boy under two years old with Wiskott-Aldrich syndrome, due to receive a stem cell transplant. The CDR3 runs from the conserved cysteine through the conserved F or W. Fields, in order: V gene, CDR3 protein.

>TRBV7-3
CASSLQAQTGTSTDTQYF
>TRBV5-6
CAMGPGGGYEQYF
>TRBV6-2/TRBV6-3
CASSFPSAWIYNEQFF
>TRBV28
CASTPMVALAGGADTQYF
>TRBV15
CATRQGAVTYNEQFF
>TRBV9
CASSVSGNTGELFF
>TRBV28
CASRETSSGSYEQYF
>TRBV4-2
CASSPPWSRPETQYF
>TRBV5-1
CVSSLSGDNYNEQFF
>TRBV10-3
CAIKPITNTEAFF
>TRBV25-1
CASTTTGTGTLGTDTQYF
>TRBV30
CAWSAGTGRGGLAVYEPYF
>TRBV6-5
CASSYSIGGKSYEQYF
>TRBV30
CAWTRSSYNSPLHF
>TRBV5-1
CASRIAGYNEQFF
>TRBV30
CAWTTPHNRGGGEKLFF
>TRBV7-9
CASSSGTGFYLPLTQYF
>TRBV12-3/TRBV12-4
CASSTTGRKGSYNEQFF
>TRBV20-1
CSARASSGSWTDTQYF
>TRBV9
CASSVAPGTYEQYF
>TRBV7-2
CASSPRDPLNTGELFF
>TRBV20-1
CSALTGDDYEQYF